Listed here is a single T cell receptor beta chain. As yet, its antigen is unknown. Clones were sequenced by immunoSEQ multiplex PCR, and TCRdb holds only the in-frame ones, with some missing. The table shows about 110,000 clones, with about 91% occurring only once. This entry belongs to a study of T cell responses to AZD1222 COVID-19 vaccine. The overall study: Pooled together were second doses at about 4 or about 12 weeks.

Study-wide results and caveats: At baseline, just 6 or 7 AZD1222 recipients tested seropositive. Donors skewed white British and female; clonal diversity was possibly underestimated.

This sequence was found in an adult in good health. Specimen: peripheral blood, collected on day 0 of AZD1222 vaccination.

CDR3 nucleotides: TGTGCCAGCAGCCAAGACGGAGAGGGTTTCACAGATACGCAGTATTTT. Translation gives CASSQDGEGFTDTQYF. The chain has TRBV4-2 and TRBJ2-3, with D tentatively TRBD2 (5 bases). V lost 0 bases to trimming and J lost 2 bases, with 12 bases between them. CDR1 LGHNA and CDR2 YNFKEQ come from the germline V gene. CDR3 size: 16 residues.